This T cell receptor beta chain emerged from a study of CD8 T cells in Susac syndrome. With random hexamers, about 0.45 to 1 ug RNA was reverse transcribed. TCRdb passed the immunoSEQ multiplex PCR reads through MiXCR, listing each CDR3 protein once. The sample has about 140,000 distinct CDR3 sequences; 95% are singletons. Germline V gene data show CDR1 as SEHNR and CDR2 as FQNEAQ (reference sequence). V lost 3 bases to trimming and J lost 11 bases, with 13 bases between them. The CDR3 is made up of 12 amino acids. The TCR sequence derives from a human donor with Susac syndrome. The source material was CD4+ T cells from PBMCs. The V and J genes are TRBV7-9 and TRBJ1-1, with D possibly TRBD1 on 5 matching bases. The chain's CDR3 is CASSLEGPGAFF. DNA of the CDR3: TGTGCCAGCAGCTTGGAGGGGCCGGGCGCTTTCTTT.